Presented here are 24 T cell receptor beta chains from one specimen sequenced in a study of human T cells and chemical hapten exposure (dated by TCRdb to 2020 to 2023). The time point label corresponds to: patch test 1, 2 weeks after DPC sensitization. The treatment or condition tag for this specimen amounts to: therapeutic diphenylcyclopropenone sensitization with weekly scalp DPC. The method was RACE. The run used a NextSeq 500. TCRdb cleaned the public reads at Q25 with fastp, built clones with MiXCR and kept in-frame beta chains. Merged by CDR3 protein, the rows form single entries marked with the most common genes and DNA. This sample holds under 200,000 distinct CDR3 sequences; about 14% were observed only once. 1.5% to 2% of the sample goes to the ten largest clones. This material consisted of whole blood, taken in connection with sensitization to the hapten diphenylcyclopropenone (DPC). Source of these receptors: a woman in her twenties or thirties with alopecia areata. Some clones in this sample may be carry-over from other donors' samples.

This clonotype was counted only a few times. This chain joins TRBV6-2 or TRBV6-3 and TRBJ1-2, with D unclear. The germline CDR1 and CDR2 sequences are MNHEY and SVGEGT. Trimming stripped 0 bases from V and 5 bases from J, with 7 bases between. This CDR3 contains 13 residues. CDR3 DNA sequence: TGTGCCAGCAGTTACTCCGGGAGTTATGGCTACACCTTC. Residues: CASSYSGSYGYTF.

This clonotype was detected ten times or more. The rearrangement uses TRBV6-2 or TRBV6-3 and TRBJ2-1; the match to TRBD2 covers 9 bases. The CDR3 has 14 amino acids. The junction had 5 bases not matched to a gene; V was cut back by 6 bases and J by 5 bases. Germline-derived CDR1 and CDR2 are MNHEY and SVGEGT. CDR3 in DNA: TGTGCCAGCAGACTAGCGGGCCTAAACAATGAGCAGTTCTTC. Its translation is CASRLAGLNNEQFF.

The chain couples TRBV6-6 to TRBJ2-3, with 10 bases aligning to TRBD2. The ends lost 9 bases at V and 3 bases at J; junction bases unmatched: 9. The CDR3 has 15 residues. Germline CDR1 MNHNY, CDR2 SVGAGI (reference sequence). The CDR3 DNA reads as TGTGCCAGTCGGCTAGCGGGAGTGGGAACAGATACGCAGTATTTT. Protein sequence: CASRLAGVGTDTQYF.

This sequence joins TRBV7-2 and TRBJ2-3; unclear D gene. CDR1 SGHTA and CDR2 FQGNSA come from the germline V gene. V lost 1 base, J lost 6 bases, and 14 bases lay in between. The CDR3 length is 15 residues. The DNA for the CDR3 is TGTGCCAGCAGCTTAGAAGGTTCCTTCTCCGATACGCAGTATTTT. It codes for CASSLEGSFSDTQYF.

CDR3 DNA: TGTGCCACCAGTGATGGCGGGACAGTCAGGGGCAATGAGCAGTTCTTC. It codes for CATSDGGTVRGNEQFF. V gene TRBV24-1 combines with J gene TRBJ2-1; a possible D gene is TRBD1 (7 bases). This CDR3 has 16 residues. Germline CDR1 and CDR2: KGHDR and SFDVKD. V shed 3 bases and J shed 6 bases, with 17 bases lying between them.

The table lists this clonotype with a count of one. The chain uses TRBV29-1 and TRBJ2-5, with 9 bases fitting TRBD1. This CDR3 comprises 14 residues. The V gene's germline CDR1 is SQVTM and CDR2 ANQGSEA. Trimming at V came to 0 bases and at J to 5 bases, leaving 4 bases not matched to a gene. CDR3 nucleotide sequence: TGCAGCGTTGAAGAACAGGGGGCACGGGAGACCCAGTACTTC. This sequence encodes CSVEEQGARETQYF. Full variable domain (remainder filled in from reference TRBV29-1 and TRBJ2-5): SAVISQKPSRDICQRGTSLTIQCQVDSQVTMMFWYRQQPGQSLTLIATANQGSEATYESGFVIDKFPISRPNLTFSTLTVSNMSPEDSSIYLCSVEEQGARETQYFGPGTRLLVL.

This rearrangement joins TRBV6-9 to TRBJ2-1; no reliable D call. The germline V and J ends were trimmed by 2 bases and 5 bases, with 7 bases remaining between them. The CDR3 totals 13 residues. CDR1 and CDR2 from the germline V gene are MNHGY and SVAAGI. This CDR3 is CASSYHPDNEQFF. CDR3 sequence (DNA): TGTGCCAGCAGTTATCATCCGGACAATGAGCAGTTCTTC.

This clonotype was seen only a few times. V usage is TRBV5-6 and J usage is TRBJ2-2, with 7 bases identical to TRBD1. This CDR3 spans 18 amino acids. Germline V gene sequence: CDR1 SGHDT, CDR2 YYEEEE. V dropped 2 bases and J dropped 3; count of bases not matched to a gene: 13. CDR3 loop: CASSFRGQVPRHTGELFF. The CDR3 coding sequence is TGTGCCAGCAGCTTCAGAGGACAGGTCCCTCGACACACCGGGGAGCTGTTTTTT.

V is TRBV7-9 and J is TRBJ1-3; possible D gene TRBD1, 6 bases. Germline V CDR1 and CDR2: SEHNR, FQNEAQ (reference sequence). Trimming cost V 5 bases and J 0 bases, with 11 bases left between them. This CDR3 comprises 15 residues. The CDR3, as DNA: TGTGCCAGCAGCGGGAAACAGGGCTCTGGAAACACCATATATTTT. Its protein product is CASSGKQGSGNTIYF.

This clonotype has only a few counts. This chain uses TRBV19 with TRBJ2-1; 8 bases map to TRBD2. Trimming removed 7 bases from V and 5 bases from J; junction bases left unmatched: 16. The V gene's germline CDR1 is LNHDA and CDR2 SQIVND (reference sequence). The length of the CDR3 is 17 residues. CDR3 bases: TGTGCCAGTACCCCACCTCGGGGGGGCGCGGGAGACAATGAGCAGTTCTTC. Translation: CASTPPRGGAGDNEQFF.

This clonotype was seen only a few times. This chain joins TRBV29-1 and TRBJ1-1; D is possibly TRBD1 (5 bases). Trimming shortened V by 6 bases and J by 0 bases, and 5 bases separated the two germline ends. The CDR3 covers 11 residues. Germline CDR1 SQVTM, CDR2 ANQGSEA. CDR3 nucleotide sequence: TGCAGCGTACAGGTGAACACTGAAGCTTTCTTT. This gives the protein CSVQVNTEAFF.

This clonotype was seen at least ten times. V usage is TRBV4-1 and J usage is TRBJ2-7; 8 positions match TRBD2. J lost 3 bases, V lost 6 bases, and 16 bases had no gene match. This CDR3 region has 17 residues. The germline CDR1 and CDR2 sequences are MGHRA and YSYEKL. The CDR3 protein is CASSPRASGSTHYEQYF. In nucleotides, the CDR3 is TGCGCCAGCAGTCCACGGGCGAGCGGGAGTACTCACTACGAGCAGTACTTC.

This clonotype was detected many times. V is TRBV6-1 and J is TRBJ2-7; no reliable D call. V lost 4 bases, J lost 1 base, and 11 bases lay in between. The length of the CDR3 is 14 residues. Germline CDR1 is MNHNS and CDR2 is SASEGT. CDR3 nucleotides: TGTGCCAGCAGTGGGGCGAGGTGGTCCTACGAGCAGTACTTC. Its translation: CASSGARWSYEQYF.

V usage is TRBV7-8 and J usage is TRBJ1-4; a weak D match, TRBD1 (6 bases). Germline V gene lookup returns CDR1 SGHVS and CDR2 FQNEAQ. The CDR3 sequence is 18 residues long. V was clipped by 5 bases and J by 10 bases, with 29 bases between them. In nucleotides, the CDR3 is TGTGCCAGCAGCGGACTCGCCGGAAGACAGGCCACCCGGGGAAAACTGTTTTTT. This codes for CASSGLAGRQATRGKLFF. The variable domain in full, with the rest retrieved from reference TRBV7-8 and TRBJ1-4, is GAGVSQSPRYKVAKRGQDVALRCDPISGHVSLFWYQQALGQGPEFLTYFQNEAQLDKSGLPSDRFFAERPEGSVSTLKIQRTQQEDSAVYLCASSGLAGRQATRGKLFFGSGTQLSVL.

For the CDR3, the DNA is TGTGCCAGCGGGAAGCAAGCAGATACGCAGTATTTT. It yields the protein CASGKQADTQYF. The rearrangement uses TRBV28 and TRBJ2-3; D unclear. The CDR3 is 12 amino acids. CDR1 is MDHEN, CDR2 SYDVKM, per germline. V lost 8 bases and J lost 4, with 10 bases in between.

This clonotype has a count of ten or more. The V gene is TRBV7-2, the J gene TRBJ1-5, with D hard to call. With 1 base removed from V and 3 bases from J, the gap between germline ends came to 10 bases. Germline V gene data show CDR1 as SGHTA and CDR2 as FQGNSA. The CDR3 sequence is 15 residues long. The CDR3 DNA sequence: TGTGCCAGCAGCTTAGGGGGAAACCTCAATCAGCCCCAGCATTTT. It is translated as CASSLGGNLNQPQHF. The variable domain in full, with the rest retrieved from reference TRBV7-2 and TRBJ1-5, is GAGVSQSPSNKVTEKGKDVELRCDPISGHTALYWYRQSLGQGLEFLIYFQGNSAPDKSGLPSDRFSAERTGGSVSTLTIQRTQQEDSAVYLCASSLGGNLNQPQHFGDGTRLSIL.

This chain uses TRBV3-1 with TRBJ2-1; no definite D call. CDR1 and CDR2 (germline): LGHDT, YNNKEL (reference sequence). V lost 0 bases and J lost 8, with 11 bases in between. The CDR3 has 14 amino acids. The CDR3 bases are TGTGCCAGCAGCCAAGATGAAGGTACGCATGAGCAGTTCTTC. Translation gives CASSQDEGTHEQFF.

Only a few counts were recorded for this clonotype. V and J are TRBV29-1 and TRBJ2-7; TRBD2 aligns across 12 bases. The CDR3 sequence is 14 residues long. Germline V gene sequence: CDR1 SQVTM, CDR2 ANQGSEA. Trimming at V came to 0 bases and at J to 6 bases, leaving 3 bases not matched to a gene. For the CDR3, the DNA is TGCAGCGTTGAAGAAGGGACTAGCGGGCGCGAGCAGTACTTC. This codes for CSVEEGTSGREQYF.

This clonotype was counted only a few times. This chain connects TRBV29-1 to TRBJ2-1, with 8 bases aligning to TRBD2. V was pared by 4 bases and J by 3 bases, with 11 bases of the junction left unmatched. CDR3 size: 16 residues. Germline V gene sequence: CDR1 SQVTM, CDR2 ANQGSEA. CDR3 amino acids: CSVGSTSGGFYNEQFF. For the CDR3, the DNA is TGCAGCGTTGGATCAACAAGCGGGGGCTTCTACAATGAGCAGTTCTTC.

There are a few counts of this clonotype. The chain uses TRBV4-3 and TRBJ2-2; D unclear. The CDR3 length is 14 residues. Trimming stripped 2 bases from V and 5 bases from J, with 9 bases between. Germline V gene sequence: CDR1 LGHNA, CDR2 YSLEER. The CDR3 DNA reads as TGCGCCAGCAGCCAACAATGGGGAACCGGGGAGCTGTTTTTT. Translation: CASSQQWGTGELFF.

Only a few counts were recorded for this clonotype. V usage is TRBV29-1 and J usage is TRBJ2-1; no clear D gene. This CDR3 has 14 amino acids. The germline V gene has CDR1 SQVTM and CDR2 ANQGSEA. The ends were cut back, 8 bases at V and 0 bases at J, with 14 bases in the middle. This chain's CDR3 is CSFRRSLSYNEQFF. The CDR3 DNA follows: TGCAGCTTTCGACGGTCCCTCTCCTACAATGAGCAGTTCTTC.

This chain links TRBV21-1 with TRBJ2-6; no check of the table's D call, TRBD1, against the DNA was made. TRBV21-1 is an annotated pseudogene. CDR3 size: 18 residues. CDR3 loop: CASSCRRGPISGANVLTF. DNA of the CDR3: TGTGCCAGCAGCTGCCGAAGGGGGCCCATCTCTGGGGCCAACGTCCTGACTTTC.

This clonotype was observed a few times. V gene TRBV5-4 combines with J gene TRBJ2-2; TRBD1 matches at 10 bases. The length of the CDR3 is 16 residues. In germline, CDR1 is SGHNT, CDR2 YYREEE (reference sequence). V shed 4 bases and J 4 bases; nucleotides not matched to a gene: 7. The CDR3 region is CASSRWTGGSTGELFF. The DNA of the CDR3 is TGTGCCAGCAGCCGCTGGACAGGGGGATCCACCGGGGAGCTGTTTTTT.

There are a few counts of this clonotype. The chain couples TRBV20-1 to TRBJ1-2, with D maybe TRBD1 (6 bases). Trimming left V 3 bases short and J 2 bases short, with 13 bases between. CDR3 length equals 14 residues. The germline gives CDR1 DFQATT, CDR2 SNEGSKA (reference sequence). The CDR3 region is CSARWAGQNYGYTF. CDR3 nucleotide sequence: TGCAGTGCTAGGTGGGCTGGACAGAACTATGGCTACACCTTC.